This T cell receptor (beta chain) derives from a study of T cells in Graves' hyperthyroidism and ophthalmopathy. What was amplified from RNA transcripts were TCR beta CDR3 regions. In the first-round RT-PCR of the TCR CDR3, the HTBI primer set was used. One entry per CDR3 protein, called by TCRdb with MiXCR from the multiplex PCR reads. The sample records 550,000 to 600,000 distinct CDR3 sequences, roughly a sixth being singletons. Germline V gene data show CDR1 as PRHDT and CDR2 as FYEKMQ (reference sequence). CDR3 length: 16 residues. The V gene end was trimmed by 5 bases and the J gene end by 3 bases; junction bases not matched to a gene: 11. Only a few counts were recorded for this clonotype. Lactation, pregnancy, other autoimmune disease or uncontrolled infection led to exclusion of patients.

The sequencing input was blood. This TCR was recovered from a woman aged 18-35 years with Graves' hyperthyroidism. The V gene is TRBV13, the J gene TRBJ2-7, with 9 bases fitting TRBD1. This CDR3 is CASSPGPGQGFYEQYF. CDR3 nucleotides: TGTGCCAGCAGCCCAGGACCGGGACAGGGTTTCTACGAGCAGTACTTC.